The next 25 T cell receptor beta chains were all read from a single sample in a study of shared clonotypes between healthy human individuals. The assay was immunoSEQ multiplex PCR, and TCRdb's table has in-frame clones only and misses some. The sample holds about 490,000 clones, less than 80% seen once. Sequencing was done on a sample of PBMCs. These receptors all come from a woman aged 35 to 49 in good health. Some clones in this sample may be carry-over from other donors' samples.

The CDR3 spells CASSLRVGHRTRRETQYF. Written as DNA, the CDR3 is TGTGCCAGCAGCCTAAGGGTGGGACATCGGACTAGAAGAGAGACCCAGTACTTC. The chain is built from TRBV2 and TRBJ2-5; maybe TRBD2 (7 bases). The germline V gene has CDR1 SNHLY and CDR2 FYNNEI. V was cut by 6 bases and J by 4 bases, with 27 bases left in between. The CDR3 runs to 18 residues.

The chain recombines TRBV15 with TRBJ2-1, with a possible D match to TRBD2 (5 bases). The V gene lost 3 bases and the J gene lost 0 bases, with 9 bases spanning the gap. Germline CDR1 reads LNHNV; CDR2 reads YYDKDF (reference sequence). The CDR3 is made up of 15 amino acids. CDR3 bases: TGTGCCACCAGCAGGGACTTTAGCTCCTACAATGAGCAGTTCTTC. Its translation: CATSRDFSSYNEQFF.

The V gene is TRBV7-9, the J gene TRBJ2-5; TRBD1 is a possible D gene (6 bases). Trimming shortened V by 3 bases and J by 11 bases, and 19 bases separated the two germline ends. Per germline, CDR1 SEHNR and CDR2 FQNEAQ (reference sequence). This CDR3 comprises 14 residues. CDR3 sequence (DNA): TGTGCCAGCAGCTTGGGGACACCTCCGCAAGAGCAGTACTTC. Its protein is CASSLGTPPQEQYF.

The CDR3 sequence is CASSPGGALVYEQYF. The CDR3 DNA reads TGTGCCAGCAGCCCAGGGGGGGCATTGGTATACGAGCAGTACTTC. V gene TRBV7-9 combines with J gene TRBJ2-7, with D perhaps matching TRBD1 or TRBD2 (7 bases each). This CDR3 has 15 amino acids. Germline CDR1 SEHNR, CDR2 FQNEAQ (reference sequence). V lost 5 bases to trimming and J lost 4 bases, with 18 bases between them.

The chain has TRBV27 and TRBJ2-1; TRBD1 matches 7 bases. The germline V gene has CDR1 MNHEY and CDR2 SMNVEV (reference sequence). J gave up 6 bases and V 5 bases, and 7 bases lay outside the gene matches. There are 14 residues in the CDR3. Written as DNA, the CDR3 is TGTGCCAGCAGTGTATTCAACAGGGGCAATGAGCAGTTCTTC. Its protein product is CASSVFNRGNEQFF.

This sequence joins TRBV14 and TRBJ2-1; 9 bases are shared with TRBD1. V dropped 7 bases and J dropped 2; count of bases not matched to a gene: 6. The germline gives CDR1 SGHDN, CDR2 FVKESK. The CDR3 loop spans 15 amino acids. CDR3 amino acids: CASNTGGPTYNEQFF. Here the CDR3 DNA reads TGTGCCAGCAATACAGGGGGCCCTACCTACAATGAGCAGTTCTTC. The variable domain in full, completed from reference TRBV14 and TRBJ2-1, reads EAGVTQFPSHSVIEKGQTVTLRCDPISGHDNLYWYRRVMGKEIKFLLHFVKESKQDESGMPNNRFLAERTGGTYSTLKVQPAELEDSGVYFCASNTGGPTYNEQFFGPGTRLTVL.

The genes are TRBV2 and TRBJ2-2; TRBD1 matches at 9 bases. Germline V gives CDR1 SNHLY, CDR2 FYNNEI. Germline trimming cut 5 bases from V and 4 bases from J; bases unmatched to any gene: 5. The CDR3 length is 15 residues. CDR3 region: CASSYRGLSTGELFF. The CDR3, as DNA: TGTGCCAGCAGTTACAGGGGGCTTAGCACCGGGGAGCTGTTTTTT.

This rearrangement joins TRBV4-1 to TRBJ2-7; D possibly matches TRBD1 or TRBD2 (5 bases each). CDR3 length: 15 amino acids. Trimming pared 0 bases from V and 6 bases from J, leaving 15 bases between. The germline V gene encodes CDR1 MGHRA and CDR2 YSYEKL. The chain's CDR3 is CASSQEWGMGTEQYF. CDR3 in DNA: TGCGCCAGCAGCCAAGAGTGGGGGATGGGAACCGAGCAGTACTTC.

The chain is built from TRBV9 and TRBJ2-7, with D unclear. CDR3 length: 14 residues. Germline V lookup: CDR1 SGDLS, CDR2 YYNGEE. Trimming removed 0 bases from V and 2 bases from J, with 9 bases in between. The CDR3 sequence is CASSVGRSPYEQYF. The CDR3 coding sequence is TGTGCCAGCAGCGTAGGACGGTCTCCCTACGAGCAGTACTTC.

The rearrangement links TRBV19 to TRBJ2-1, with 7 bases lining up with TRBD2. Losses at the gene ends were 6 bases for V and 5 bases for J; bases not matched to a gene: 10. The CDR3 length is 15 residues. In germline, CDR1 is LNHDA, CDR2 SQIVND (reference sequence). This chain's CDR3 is CASRVFAGVDNEQFF. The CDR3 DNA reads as TGTGCCAGTAGAGTTTTTGCGGGAGTTGACAATGAGCAGTTCTTC.

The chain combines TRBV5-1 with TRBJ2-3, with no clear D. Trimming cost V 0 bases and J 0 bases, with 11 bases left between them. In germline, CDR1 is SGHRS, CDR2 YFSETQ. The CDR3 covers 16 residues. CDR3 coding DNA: TGCGCCAGCAGCTTGGCTTTAGAAGCGAGCACAGATACGCAGTATTTT. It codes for CASSLALEASTDTQYF.

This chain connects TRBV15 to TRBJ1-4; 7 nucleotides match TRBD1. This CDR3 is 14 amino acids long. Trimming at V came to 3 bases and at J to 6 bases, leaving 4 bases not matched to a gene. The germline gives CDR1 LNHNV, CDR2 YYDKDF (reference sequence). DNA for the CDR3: TGTGCCACCAGCAGTCGAACAGGGGATGAAAAACTGTTTTTT. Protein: CATSSRTGDEKLFF.

CDR3 amino acids: CASSTTGGTEAFF. The CDR3, as DNA: TGTGCCAGCAGCACAACAGGGGGCACTGAAGCTTTCTTT. V gene TRBV7-9 combines with J gene TRBJ1-1; 8 positions match TRBD1. Germline V gives CDR1 SEHNR, CDR2 FQNEAQ (reference sequence). CDR3 size: 13 residues. V was pared by 5 bases and J by 4 bases, with 3 bases of the junction left unmatched.

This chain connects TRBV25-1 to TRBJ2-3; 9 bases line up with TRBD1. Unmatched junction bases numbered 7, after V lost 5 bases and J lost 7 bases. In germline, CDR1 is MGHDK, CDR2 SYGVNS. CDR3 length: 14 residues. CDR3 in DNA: TGTGCCAGCAGTACGGACAGGGGCGGGAATACGCAGTATTTT. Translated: CASSTDRGGNTQYF.

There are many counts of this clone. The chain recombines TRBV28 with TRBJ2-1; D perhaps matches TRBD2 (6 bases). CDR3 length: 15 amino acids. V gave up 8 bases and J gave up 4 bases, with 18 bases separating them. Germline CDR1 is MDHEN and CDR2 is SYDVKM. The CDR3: CASGTPRTMYNEQFF. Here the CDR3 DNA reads TGTGCCAGCGGGACCCCCAGGACTATGTACAATGAGCAGTTCTTC.

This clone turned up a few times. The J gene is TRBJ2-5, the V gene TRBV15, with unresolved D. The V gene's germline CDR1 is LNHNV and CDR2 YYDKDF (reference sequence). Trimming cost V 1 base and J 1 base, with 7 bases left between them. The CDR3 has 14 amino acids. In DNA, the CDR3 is TGTGCCACCAGCAGAGGCAGGTCCCAAGAGACCCAGTACTTC. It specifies CATSRGRSQETQYF.

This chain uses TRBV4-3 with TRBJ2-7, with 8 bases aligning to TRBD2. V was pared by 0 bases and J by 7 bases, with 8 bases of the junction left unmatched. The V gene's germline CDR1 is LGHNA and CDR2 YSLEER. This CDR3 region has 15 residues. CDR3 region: CASSQELGGAGEQYF. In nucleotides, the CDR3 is TGCGCCAGCAGCCAAGAACTCGGGGGGGCGGGAGAGCAGTACTTC.

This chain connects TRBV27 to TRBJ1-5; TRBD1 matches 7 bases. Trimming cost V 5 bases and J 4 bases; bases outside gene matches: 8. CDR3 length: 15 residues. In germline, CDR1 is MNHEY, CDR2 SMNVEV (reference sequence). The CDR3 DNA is TGTGCCAGCAGTGTAGGGACAGATCAAAATCAGCCCCAGCATTTT. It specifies CASSVGTDQNQPQHF.

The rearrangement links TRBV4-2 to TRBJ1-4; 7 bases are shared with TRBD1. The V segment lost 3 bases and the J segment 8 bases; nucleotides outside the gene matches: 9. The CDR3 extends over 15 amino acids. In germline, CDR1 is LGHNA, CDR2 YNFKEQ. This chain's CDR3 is CASSQRQGSGEKLFF. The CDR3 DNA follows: TGTGCCAGCAGCCAGCGACAGGGCTCAGGGGAAAAACTGTTTTTT.

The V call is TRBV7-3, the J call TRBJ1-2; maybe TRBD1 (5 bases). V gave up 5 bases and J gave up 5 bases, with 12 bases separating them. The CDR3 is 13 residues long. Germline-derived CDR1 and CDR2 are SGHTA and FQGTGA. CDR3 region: CASSPGRDYGYTF. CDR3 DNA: TGTGCCAGCAGCCCGGGCAGGGATTATGGCTACACCTTC. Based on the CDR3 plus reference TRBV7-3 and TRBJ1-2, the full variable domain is GAGVSQTPSNKVTEKGKYVELRCDPISGHTALYWYRQSLGQGPEFLIYFQGTGAADDSGLPNDRFFAVRPEGSVSTLKIQRTERGDSAVYLCASSPGRDYGYTFGSGTRLTVV.

The DNA for the CDR3 is TGTGCCAGCAGCTTAGGGAGTCGCATGGAGGGGTCGGTCGAGCAGTACTTC. It translates to CASSLGSRMEGSVEQYF. The chain uses TRBV7-2 and TRBJ2-7, with D possibly being TRBD2 (6 bases). V was shortened by 1 base and J by 6 bases, with 22 bases between the two germline ends. This CDR3 comprises 17 residues. Germline V gene sequence: CDR1 SGHTA, CDR2 FQGNSA. Full variable domain (outside the CDR3, taken from reference TRBV7-2 and TRBJ2-7): GAGVSQSPSNKVTEKGKDVELRCDPISGHTALYWYRQSLGQGLEFLIYFQGNSAPDKSGLPSDRFSAERTGGSVSTLTIQRTQQEDSAVYLCASSLGSRMEGSVEQYFGPGTRLTVT.

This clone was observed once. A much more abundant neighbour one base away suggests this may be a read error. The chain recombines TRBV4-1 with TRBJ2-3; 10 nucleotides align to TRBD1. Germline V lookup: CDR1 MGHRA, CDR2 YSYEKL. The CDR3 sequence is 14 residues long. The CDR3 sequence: CASSRDRGTGTQYF. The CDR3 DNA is TGCGCCAGCAGCCGGGACAGGGGCACAGGTACGCAGTATTTT.

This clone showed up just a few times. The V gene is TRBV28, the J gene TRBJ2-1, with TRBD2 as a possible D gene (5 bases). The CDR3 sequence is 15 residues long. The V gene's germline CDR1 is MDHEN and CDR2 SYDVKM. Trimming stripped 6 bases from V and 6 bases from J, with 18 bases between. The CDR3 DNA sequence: TGTGCCAGCAGCCAACCGGACTCGTCGGGCAATGAGCAGTTCTTC. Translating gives CASSQPDSSGNEQFF.

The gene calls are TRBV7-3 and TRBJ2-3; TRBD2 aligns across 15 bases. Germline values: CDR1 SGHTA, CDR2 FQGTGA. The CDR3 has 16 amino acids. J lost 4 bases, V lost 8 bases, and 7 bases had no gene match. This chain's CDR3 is CASQEGTSGRSDTQYF. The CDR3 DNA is TGTGCCAGCCAGGAGGGGACTAGCGGGAGGTCAGATACGCAGTATTTT. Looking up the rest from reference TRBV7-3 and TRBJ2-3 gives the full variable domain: GAGVSQTPSNKVTEKGKYVELRCDPISGHTALYWYRQSLGQGPEFLIYFQGTGAADDSGLPNDRFFAVRPEGSVSTLKIQRTERGDSAVYLCASQEGTSGRSDTQYFGPGTRLTVL.

The CDR3 loop is CASIKRDPAYEQYF. DNA for the CDR3: TGCGCCAGCATTAAGCGGGACCCAGCCTACGAGCAGTACTTC. The chain links TRBV10-2 to TRBJ2-7; 7 bases map to TRBD2. V shed 7 bases and J 2 bases; nucleotides not matched to a gene: 8. The length of the CDR3 is 14 residues. The germline gives CDR1 WSHSY, CDR2 SAAADI.